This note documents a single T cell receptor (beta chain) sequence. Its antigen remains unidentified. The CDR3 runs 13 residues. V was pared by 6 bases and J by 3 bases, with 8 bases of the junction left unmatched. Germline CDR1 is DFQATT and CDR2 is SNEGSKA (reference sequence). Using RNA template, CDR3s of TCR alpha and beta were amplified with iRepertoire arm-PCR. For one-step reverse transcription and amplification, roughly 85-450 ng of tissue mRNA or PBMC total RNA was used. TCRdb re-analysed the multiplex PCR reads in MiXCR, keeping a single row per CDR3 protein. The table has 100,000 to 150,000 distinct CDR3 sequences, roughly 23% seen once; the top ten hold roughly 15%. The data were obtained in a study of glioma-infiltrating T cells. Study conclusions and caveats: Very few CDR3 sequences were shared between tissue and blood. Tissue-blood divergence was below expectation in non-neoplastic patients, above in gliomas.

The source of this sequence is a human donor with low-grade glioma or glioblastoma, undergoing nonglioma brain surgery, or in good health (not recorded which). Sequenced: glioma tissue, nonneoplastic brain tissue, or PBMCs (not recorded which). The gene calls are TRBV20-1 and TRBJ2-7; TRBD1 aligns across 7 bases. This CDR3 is CSAPGGRGYEQYF. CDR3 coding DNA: TGCAGTGCCCCAGGGGGTCGCGGCTACGAGCAGTACTTC.